One and the same sample provided the 12 T cell receptor beta chains below, sequenced in a study of blood T cells in healthy people across ages (dated by TCRdb to between 2014 and 2016). The library was obtained by 5' RACE. This sample was sequenced with an Illumina HiSeq 2500. A second PCR of roughly 7 to 11 cycles was performed with a sample-barcoded 5' primer and a J-beta primer mix. TCRdb passed the public sequencing reads through fastp at Q25 and MiXCR, retaining productive beta sequences. When rows share a CDR3 protein, they turn into one entry using the most common DNA and genes. The sample includes about 700,000 distinct CDR3 sequences, with about 30% observed a single time. The biggest ten clones account for over 15% of the sample. Input material: blood. The source is a woman at least 80 years old in good health. Donor details come from another sample of the same person, matched by shared clones.

This clonotype showed up many times. The chain has TRBV3-1 and TRBJ1-5, with TRBD1 matching 9 bases. CDR1 and CDR2 from the germline V gene are LGHDT and YNNKEL (reference sequence). V shed 2 bases, J shed 8 bases, and the junction held 7 bases outside the gene matches. The CDR3 covers 15 residues. In DNA, the CDR3 is TGTGCCAGCAGCCAAAATCCGACAGGGGGTAAGCCCCAGCATTTT. This codes for CASSQNPTGGKPQHF.

About this clonotype: This may come from a read error, since a much larger clone is one base off. J is TRBJ2-1 and V is TRBV24-1; D might be TRBD1 (5 bases). Per the germline V gene, CDR1 is KGHDR and CDR2 is SFDVKD. The V and J ends lost 5 bases and 10 bases respectively, with 23 bases between them. This CDR3 comprises 16 residues. The CDR3 here is CATSVVEGVISYEQFF. The DNA of the CDR3 is TGTGCCACCAGTGTTGTGGAAGGGGTCATTTCCTACGAGCAGTTCTTC.

The sample holds a few counts of this clonotype. V usage is TRBV19 and J usage is TRBJ1-2; tentative D call: TRBD1 (6 bases). Looked up from germline, CDR1 is LNHDA and CDR2 is SQIVND (reference sequence). Trimming took 5 bases from V and 7 from J, leaving 23 bases between them. CDR3 size: 16 residues. The CDR3 coding sequence is TGTGCCAGTAGTCCCCAGATCGTCGGGACAAAAAGTGGCTACACCTTC. This codes for CASSPQIVGTKSGYTF.

This clonotype was observed a few times. A much larger clone lies one base from this, so it may be a read error. The V gene is TRBV6-2 or TRBV6-3, the J gene TRBJ2-7; D possibly corresponds to TRBD2 (6 bases). V was clipped by 0 bases and J by 7 bases, with 19 bases between them. In germline, CDR1 is MNHEY, CDR2 SVGEGT. This CDR3 has 16 amino acids. CDR3 nucleotide sequence: TGTGCCAGCAGTTACTCGACCACGGGACTTAACAATGAGCAGTACTTC. As protein: CASSYSTTGLNNEQYF.

This clonotype was detected many times. A clone one base away is much larger, so this may be a read error. The chain recombines TRBV7-9 with TRBJ2-7; D possibly corresponds to TRBD1 (5 bases). The V gene lost 4 bases and the J gene lost 0 bases, with 10 bases spanning the gap. The germline gives CDR1 SEHNR, CDR2 FQNEAQ (reference sequence). This CDR3 region has 14 residues. CDR3 DNA: TGTGCCAGCAGCTGCCCAGGGAACTCCTACGAGCAGTACTTC. Encoded protein: CASSCPGNSYEQYF.

This clonotype turned up a few times. A read error may be the cause here, since a much bigger clone is one base away. Here the CDR3 reads CASSFGGGVSNEQFF. CDR3 coding DNA: TGCGCCAGCAGCTTTGGGGGGGGAGTTAGCAATGAGCAGTTCTTC. The V and J genes are TRBV5-1 and TRBJ2-1; 7 bases fit TRBD2. The J segment lost 6 bases and the V segment lost 2 bases, leaving 8 bases of the junction unmatched. The germline V gene has CDR1 SGHRS and CDR2 YFSETQ. The CDR3 contains 15 residues.

The J gene is TRBJ2-5, the V gene TRBV15; no definite D call. The CDR3 consists of 12 residues. V dropped 5 bases and J dropped 9 bases, with 13 bases sitting between them. CDR1 is LNHNV and CDR2 is YYDKDF in the germline V gene (reference sequence). The CDR3 DNA follows: TGTGCCACCAGCGGACCACCCGGCTCCCAGTACTTC. It codes for CATSGPPGSQYF. The whole variable domain, filled in from reference TRBV15 and TRBJ2-5, reads DAMVIQNPRYQVTQFGKPVTLSCSQTLNHNVMYWYQQKSSQAPKLLFHYYDKDFNNEADTPDNFQSRRPNTSFCFLDIRSPGLGDTAMYLCATSGPPGSQYFGPGTRLLVL.

This clonotype was counted a few times. The rearrangement uses TRBV2 and TRBJ1-1, with D unresolved. The CDR3 length is 16 residues. V was cut by 1 base and J by 1 base, with 13 bases left in between. Per germline, CDR1 SNHLY and CDR2 FYNNEI. The CDR3 sequence: CASSEGVRAGNTEAFF. The CDR3 coding sequence is TGTGCCAGCAGTGAAGGTGTTAGGGCGGGGAACACTGAAGCTTTCTTT.

Remarks on this clonotype: Given a much more abundant clone one base away, this may be a read error. The V gene is TRBV6-2 or TRBV6-3, the J gene TRBJ2-1, with a possible D match to TRBD2 (5 bases). From germline, CDR1 is MNHEY and CDR2 SVGEGT. V was shortened by 3 bases and J by 10 bases, with 16 bases between the two germline ends. This CDR3 spans 14 amino acids. CDR3 bases: TGTGCCAGCAGTTATGGACTTTCCTCCTACGAGCAGTTCTTC. Translating it yields CASSYGLSSYEQFF.

Many counts were recorded for this clonotype. The chain uses TRBV7-2 and TRBJ2-3; 9 positions match TRBD2. Germline CDR1 and CDR2: SGHTA and FQGNSA. Unmatched junction bases numbered 9, after V lost 3 bases and J lost 2 bases. The CDR3 extends over 17 amino acids. CDR3 residues: CASSFLPSGDLTDTQYF. The CDR3 DNA reads TGTGCCAGCAGCTTTTTACCTAGCGGGGACCTCACAGATACGCAGTATTTT.

A few counts support this clonotype. The CDR3 sequence is CASDRQDDSPLHF. The CDR3 bases are TGTGCCAGCGACCGGCAGGACGATTCACCCCTCCACTTT. The chain couples TRBV2 to TRBJ1-6, with D uncertain. The germline gives CDR1 SNHLY, CDR2 FYNNEI. V was cut by 8 bases and J by 8 bases, with 13 bases left in between. This CDR3 region has 13 residues.

This clonotype occurred many times. The V call is TRBV3-1, the J call TRBJ1-6; D not certain. CDR3 size: 14 residues. V lost 1 base, J lost 12 bases, and 13 bases lay in between. Germline assignment: CDR1 LGHDT and CDR2 YNNKEL (reference sequence). The CDR3 DNA reads as TGTGCCAGCAGCCAAGCTATGAGCCTCCAACCCCTCCACTTT. Translated: CASSQAMSLQPLHF. The complete variable domain, with remaining parts taken from reference TRBV3-1 and TRBJ1-6, reads DTAVSQTPKYLVTQMGNDKSIKCEQNLGHDTMYWYKQDSKKFLKIMFSYNNKELIINETVPNRFSPKSPDKAHLNLHINSLELGDSAVYFCASSQAMSLQPLHFGNGTRLTVT.